This TCR beta chain derives from a study of cytomegalovirus exposure and HLA in healthy donors. Details on this clone: What it binds is not known.

Study observations and caveats: TCR beta V segments were, for the most part, productive about 87% or about 30% of the time in an earlier analysis.

The CDR3 is 16 residues long. Germline assignment: CDR1 MDHEN and CDR2 SYDVKM. The junction had 10 bases not matched to a gene; V was cut back by 5 bases and J by 4 bases. The PCR used 60 Vbeta and 13 Jbeta primers. This table comes from immunoSEQ multiplex PCR, and its TCRdb copy is limited to in-frame clones, with some not included. The data contain 80,000 to 100,000 clones, 55% to 65% of them singletons. This clonotype was obtained from a woman between 40 and 50 years old in good health and CMV-seropositive. Sequenced material: PBMCs. The chain recombines TRBV28 with TRBJ2-7; 11 bases map to TRBD2. CDR3 nucleotides: TGTGCCAGCAGTCCCCACGGGACTAGCGGACAGTACGAGCAGTACTTC. Protein: CASSPHGTSGQYEQYF. The variable domain in full, completed from reference TRBV28 and TRBJ2-7, reads DVKVTQSSRYLVKRTGEKVFLECVQDMDHENMFWYRQDPGLGLRLIYFSYDVKMKEKGDIPEGYSVSREKKERFSLILESASTNQTSMYLCASSPHGTSGQYEQYFGPGTRLTVT.